The clone carrying this TCR beta chain was seen only a few times. Antigen unknown. These data originate in a study of blood T cells in healthy people across ages. Using a J-beta primer mix together with a sample-barcoded 5' primer, a second PCR was run for about 6 to 12 cycles. Researchers report that a template-switch adaptor with 12 random nucleotides tagged each cDNA molecule. TCRdb redid the calling of the 5' RACE reads with MiXCR, one entry per CDR3 protein. The table shows 600,000 to 850,000 distinct CDR3 sequences, with about 40% occurring only once. Caucasian, healthy and from Russia, the donors were aged between roughly 6 and 95. V lost 6 bases, J lost 5 bases, and 5 bases stayed unmatched. The CDR3 is 13 amino acids. Germline V lookup: CDR1 MNHEY, CDR2 SVGEGT. Study-level findings and limits: Expanded clonotype changes were possibly confounded by unknown donor CMV status. A roughly linear age-dependent decrease characterized TCR beta diversity per million T cells.

Sequenced: blood. The J gene is TRBJ2-5, the V gene TRBV6-2 or TRBV6-3, with 8 bases matching TRBD2. The clonotype comes from an older woman in good health. DNA for the CDR3: TGTGCCAGCAGACAGACTAGCGTCGAGACCCAGTACTTC. Its translation: CASRQTSVETQYF.